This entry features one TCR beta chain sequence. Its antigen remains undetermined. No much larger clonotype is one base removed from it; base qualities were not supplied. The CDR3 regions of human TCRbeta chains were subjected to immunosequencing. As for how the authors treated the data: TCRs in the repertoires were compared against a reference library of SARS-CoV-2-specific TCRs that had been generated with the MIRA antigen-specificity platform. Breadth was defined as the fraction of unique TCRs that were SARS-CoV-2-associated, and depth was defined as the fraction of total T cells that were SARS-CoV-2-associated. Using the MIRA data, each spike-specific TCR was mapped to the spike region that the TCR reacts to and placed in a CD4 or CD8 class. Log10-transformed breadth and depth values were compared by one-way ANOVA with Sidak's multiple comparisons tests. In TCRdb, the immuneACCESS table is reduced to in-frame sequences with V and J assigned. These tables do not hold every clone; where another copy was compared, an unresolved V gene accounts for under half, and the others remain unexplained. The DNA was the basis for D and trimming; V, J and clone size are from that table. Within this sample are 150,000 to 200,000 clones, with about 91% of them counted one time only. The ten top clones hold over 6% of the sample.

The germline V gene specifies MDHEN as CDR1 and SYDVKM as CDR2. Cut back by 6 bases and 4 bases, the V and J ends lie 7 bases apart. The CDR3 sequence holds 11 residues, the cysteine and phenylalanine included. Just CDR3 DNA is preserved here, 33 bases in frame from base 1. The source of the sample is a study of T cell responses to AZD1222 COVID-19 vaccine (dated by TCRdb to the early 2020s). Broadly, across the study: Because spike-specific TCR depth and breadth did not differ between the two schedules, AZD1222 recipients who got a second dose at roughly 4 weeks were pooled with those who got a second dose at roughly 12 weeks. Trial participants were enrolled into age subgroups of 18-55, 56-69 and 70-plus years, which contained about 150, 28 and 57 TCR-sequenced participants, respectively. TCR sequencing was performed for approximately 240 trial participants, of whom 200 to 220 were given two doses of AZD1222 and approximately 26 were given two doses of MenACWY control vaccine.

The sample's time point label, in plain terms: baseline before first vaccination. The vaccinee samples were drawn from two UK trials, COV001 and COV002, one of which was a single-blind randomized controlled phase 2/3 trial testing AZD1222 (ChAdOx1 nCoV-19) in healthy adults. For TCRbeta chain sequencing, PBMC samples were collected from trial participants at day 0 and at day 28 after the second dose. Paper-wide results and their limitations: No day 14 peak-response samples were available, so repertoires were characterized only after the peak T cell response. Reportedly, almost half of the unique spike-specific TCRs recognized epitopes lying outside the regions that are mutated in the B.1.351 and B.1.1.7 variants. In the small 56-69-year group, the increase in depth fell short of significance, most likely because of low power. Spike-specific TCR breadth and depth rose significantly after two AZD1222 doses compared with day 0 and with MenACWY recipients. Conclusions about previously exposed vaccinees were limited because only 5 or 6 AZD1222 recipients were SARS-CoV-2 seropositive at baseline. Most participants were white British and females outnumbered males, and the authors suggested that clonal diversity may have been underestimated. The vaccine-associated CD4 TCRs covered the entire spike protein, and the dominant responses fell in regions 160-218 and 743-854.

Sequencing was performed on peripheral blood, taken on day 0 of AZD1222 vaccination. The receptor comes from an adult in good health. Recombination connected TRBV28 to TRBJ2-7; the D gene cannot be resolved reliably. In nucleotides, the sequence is TGTGCCAGCAGCTCCCCTTACGAGCAGTACTTC. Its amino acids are CASSSPYEQYF.